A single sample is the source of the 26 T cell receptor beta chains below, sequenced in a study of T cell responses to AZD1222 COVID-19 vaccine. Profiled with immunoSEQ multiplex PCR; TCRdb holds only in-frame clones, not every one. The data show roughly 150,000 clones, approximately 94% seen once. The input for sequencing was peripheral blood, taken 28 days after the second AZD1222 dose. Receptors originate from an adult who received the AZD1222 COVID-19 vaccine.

CDR3 region: CATSEGGAKNIQYF. The DNA of the CDR3 is TGTGCCACCTCGGAGGGGGGCGCCAAAAACATTCAGTACTTC. The chain combines TRBV25-1 with TRBJ2-4; the D call may be TRBD1 or TRBD2 (6 bases each). CDR3 length: 14 residues. Germline loops: CDR1 MGHDK, CDR2 SYGVNS. V dropped 10 bases and J dropped 1 base, with 14 bases sitting between them.

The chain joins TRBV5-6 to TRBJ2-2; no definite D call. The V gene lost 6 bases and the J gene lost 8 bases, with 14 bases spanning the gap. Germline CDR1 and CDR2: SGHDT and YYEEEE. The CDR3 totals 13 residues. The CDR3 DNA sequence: TGTGCCAGCACCTCTCCCCTGGGTGGGGAGCTGTTTTTT. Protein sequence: CASTSPLGGELFF.

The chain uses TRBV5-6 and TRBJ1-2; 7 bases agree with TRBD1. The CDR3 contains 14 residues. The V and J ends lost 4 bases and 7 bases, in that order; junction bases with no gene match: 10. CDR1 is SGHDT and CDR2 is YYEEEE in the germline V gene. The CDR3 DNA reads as TGTGCCAGCAGCCGTCCGGGACAGATTGTTGGCTACACCTTC. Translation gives CASSRPGQIVGYTF.

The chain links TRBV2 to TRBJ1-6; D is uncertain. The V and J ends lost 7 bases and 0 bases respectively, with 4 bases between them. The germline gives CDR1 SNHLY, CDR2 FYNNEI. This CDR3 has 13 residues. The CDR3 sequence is CASKSSYNSPLHF. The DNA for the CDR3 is TGTGCCAGCAAGAGCTCCTATAATTCACCCCTCCACTTT.

The CDR3 DNA reads as TGTGCCAGCAGCCCTCGAGGGTTCCTCACAGATACGCAGTATTTT. It translates to CASSPRGFLTDTQYF. This chain uses TRBV7-2 with TRBJ2-3; D possibly corresponds to TRBD2 (5 bases). CDR1 SGHTA and CDR2 FQGNSA come from the germline V gene. With 5 bases removed from V and 2 bases from J, the gap between germline ends came to 14 bases. This CDR3 has 15 amino acids.

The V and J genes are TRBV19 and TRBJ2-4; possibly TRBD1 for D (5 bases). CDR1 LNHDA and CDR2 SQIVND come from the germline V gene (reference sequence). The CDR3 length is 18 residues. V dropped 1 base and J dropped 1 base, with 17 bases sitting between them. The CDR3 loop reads CASSIGSVRGPAKNIQYF. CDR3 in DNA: TGTGCCAGTAGTATAGGTTCGGTAAGGGGTCCGGCCAAAAACATTCAGTACTTC.

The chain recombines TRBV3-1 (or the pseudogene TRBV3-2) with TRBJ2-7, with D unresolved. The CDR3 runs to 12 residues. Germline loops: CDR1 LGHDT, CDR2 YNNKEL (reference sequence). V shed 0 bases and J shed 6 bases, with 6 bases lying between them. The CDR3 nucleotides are TGTGCCAGCAGCCAAGATCTAGGCGAGCAGTACTTC. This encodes CASSQDLGEQYF.

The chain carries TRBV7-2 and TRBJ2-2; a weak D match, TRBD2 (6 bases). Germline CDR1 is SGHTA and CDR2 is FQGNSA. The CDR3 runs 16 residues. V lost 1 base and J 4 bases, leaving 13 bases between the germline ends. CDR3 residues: CASSLVAGRPTGELFF. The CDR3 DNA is TGTGCCAGCAGCTTAGTCGCGGGGCGACCCACCGGGGAGCTGTTTTTT.

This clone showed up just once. Written as DNA, the CDR3 is TGTGCCAGCACCCCGGACAGGGAGCTCTATAATTCACCCCTCCACTTT. Its protein is CASTPDRELYNSPLHF. J is TRBJ1-6 and V is TRBV28, with 8 bases matching TRBD1. The CDR3 runs 16 residues. The ends lost 7 bases at V and 3 bases at J; junction bases unmatched: 8. Germline V gene data show CDR1 as MDHEN and CDR2 as SYDVKM.

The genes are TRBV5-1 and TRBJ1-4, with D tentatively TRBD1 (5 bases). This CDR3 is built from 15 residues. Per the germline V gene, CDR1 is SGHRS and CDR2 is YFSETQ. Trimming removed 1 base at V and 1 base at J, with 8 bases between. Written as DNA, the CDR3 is TGCGCCAGCAGCTTGTCGGGGGAAACTAATGAAAAACTGTTTTTT. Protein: CASSLSGETNEKLFF. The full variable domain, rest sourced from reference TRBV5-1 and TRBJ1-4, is KAGVTQTPRYLIKTRGQQVTLSCSPISGHRSVSWYQQTPGQGLQFLFEYFSETQRNKGNFPGRFSGRQFSNSRSEMNVSTLELGDSALYLCASSLSGETNEKLFFGSGTQLSVL.

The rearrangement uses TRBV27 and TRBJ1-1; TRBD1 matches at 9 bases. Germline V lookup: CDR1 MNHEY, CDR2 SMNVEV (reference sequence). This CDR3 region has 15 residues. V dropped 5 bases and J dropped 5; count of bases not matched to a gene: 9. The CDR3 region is CASSPYRGLVTEAFF. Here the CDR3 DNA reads TGTGCCAGCAGTCCGTACAGGGGGCTGGTTACTGAAGCTTTCTTT.

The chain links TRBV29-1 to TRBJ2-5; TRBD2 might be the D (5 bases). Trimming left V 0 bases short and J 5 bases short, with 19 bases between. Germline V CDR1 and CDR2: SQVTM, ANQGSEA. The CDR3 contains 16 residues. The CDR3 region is CSVEDLRGEGWETQYF. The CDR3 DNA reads TGCAGCGTTGAAGATCTTCGGGGTGAGGGATGGGAGACCCAGTACTTC.

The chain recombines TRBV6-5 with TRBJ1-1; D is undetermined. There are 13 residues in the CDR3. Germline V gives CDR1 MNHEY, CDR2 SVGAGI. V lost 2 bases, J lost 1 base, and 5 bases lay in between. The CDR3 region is CASSYQRNTEAFF. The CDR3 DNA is TGTGCCAGCAGTTACCAGCGGAACACTGAAGCTTTCTTT.

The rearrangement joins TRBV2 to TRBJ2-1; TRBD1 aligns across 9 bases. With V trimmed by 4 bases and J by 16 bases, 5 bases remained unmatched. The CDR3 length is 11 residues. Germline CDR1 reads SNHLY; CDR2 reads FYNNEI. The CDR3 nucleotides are TGTGCCAGCAGTGGGGGGACAGGGTACTTCTTC. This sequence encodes CASSGGTGYFF.

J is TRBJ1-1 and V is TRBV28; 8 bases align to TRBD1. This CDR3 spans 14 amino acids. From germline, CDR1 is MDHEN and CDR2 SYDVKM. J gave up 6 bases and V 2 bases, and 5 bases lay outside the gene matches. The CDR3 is CASSLMGQEAEAFF. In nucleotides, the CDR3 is TGTGCCAGCAGTTTAATGGGACAGGAGGCTGAAGCTTTCTTT.

This CDR3 is CASGLPPLYEQYF. CDR3 DNA sequence: TGTGCTAGTGGTTTGCCCCCATTGTACGAGCAGTACTTC. This chain connects TRBV12-5 to TRBJ2-7; D uncertain. Germline V gives CDR1 LGHNT, CDR2 FRNRAP. The CDR3 consists of 13 residues. With 2 bases removed from V and 4 bases from J, the gap between germline ends came to 9 bases.

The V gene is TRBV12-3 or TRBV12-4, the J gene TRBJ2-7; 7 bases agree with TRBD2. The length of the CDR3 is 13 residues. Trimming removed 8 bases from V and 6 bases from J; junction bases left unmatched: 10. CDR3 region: CASRGAGASEQYF. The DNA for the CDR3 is TGTGCCAGCCGAGGGGCGGGAGCGAGCGAGCAGTACTTC.

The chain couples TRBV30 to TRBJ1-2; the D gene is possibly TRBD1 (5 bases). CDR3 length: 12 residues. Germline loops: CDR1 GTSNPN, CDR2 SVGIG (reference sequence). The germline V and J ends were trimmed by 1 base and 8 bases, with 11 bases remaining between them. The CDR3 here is CAWSGAGLGYTF. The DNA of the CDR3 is TGTGCCTGGAGTGGAGCGGGACTGGGCTACACCTTC.

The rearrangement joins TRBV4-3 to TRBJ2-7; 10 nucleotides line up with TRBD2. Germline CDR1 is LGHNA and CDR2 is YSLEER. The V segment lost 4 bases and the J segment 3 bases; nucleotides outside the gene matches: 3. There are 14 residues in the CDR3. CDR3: CASSLLAGYYEQYF. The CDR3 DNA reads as TGCGCCAGCAGCCTACTAGCGGGATACTACGAGCAGTACTTC.

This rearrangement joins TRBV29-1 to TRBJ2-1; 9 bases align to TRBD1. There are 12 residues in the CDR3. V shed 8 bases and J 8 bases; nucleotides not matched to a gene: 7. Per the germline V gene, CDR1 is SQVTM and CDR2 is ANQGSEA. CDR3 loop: CSLRTGVYEQFF. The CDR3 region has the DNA TGCAGCCTGCGGACAGGGGTTTATGAGCAGTTCTTC.

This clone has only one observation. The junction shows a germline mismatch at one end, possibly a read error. The CDR3 protein is CAGSTGRVQPQHF. The CDR3 bases are TGTGCCGGCAGCACCGGACGGGTCCAGCCCCAGCATTTT. J is TRBJ1-5 and V is TRBV6-2 or TRBV6-3; no clear D. CDR3 length: 13 amino acids. Per germline, CDR1 MNHEY and CDR2 SVGEGT.

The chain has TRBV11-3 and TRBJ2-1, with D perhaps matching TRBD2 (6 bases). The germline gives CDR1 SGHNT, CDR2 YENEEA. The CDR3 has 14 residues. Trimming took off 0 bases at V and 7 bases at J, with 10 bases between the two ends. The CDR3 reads CASSLDAGRNEQFF. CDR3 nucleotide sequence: TGTGCCAGCAGCTTAGATGCGGGACGAAATGAGCAGTTCTTC.

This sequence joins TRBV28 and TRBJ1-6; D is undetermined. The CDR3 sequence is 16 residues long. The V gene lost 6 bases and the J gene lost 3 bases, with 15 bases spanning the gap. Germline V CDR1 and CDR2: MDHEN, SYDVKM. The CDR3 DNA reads TGTGCCAGCAGCTCCTCCCTAAACCGCTATAATTCACCCCTCCACTTT. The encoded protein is CASSSSLNRYNSPLHF.

In DNA, the CDR3 is TGTGCCAGCAGTTCAGGGGTCGCTGAAGCTTTCTTT. It yields the protein CASSSGVAEAFF. The chain couples TRBV6-5 to TRBJ1-1, with D tentatively TRBD1 (6 bases). This CDR3 spans 12 amino acids. Between the trimmed V and J ends, which lost 4 bases and 6 bases, there was a span of 9 bases. Germline V gene sequence: CDR1 MNHEY, CDR2 SVGAGI.

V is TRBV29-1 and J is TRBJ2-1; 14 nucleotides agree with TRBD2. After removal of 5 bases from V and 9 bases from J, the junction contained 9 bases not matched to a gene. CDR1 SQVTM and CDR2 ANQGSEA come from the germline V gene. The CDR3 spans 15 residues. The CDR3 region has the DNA TGCAGCGTTAGCTCCGGGACTAGCGGGAGAAGTGAGCAGTTCTTC. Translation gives CSVSSGTSGRSEQFF.

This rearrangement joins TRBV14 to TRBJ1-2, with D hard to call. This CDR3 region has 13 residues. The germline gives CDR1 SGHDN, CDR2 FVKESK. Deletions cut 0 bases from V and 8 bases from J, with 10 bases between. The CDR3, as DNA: TGTGCCAGCAGCCAAGACGGACGGAACGGCTACACCTTC. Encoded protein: CASSQDGRNGYTF.